Below, 17 T cell receptor beta chains from the same sample are listed, as sequenced in a study of response to subunit inactivated influenza vaccine. TCRdb analysed the RT-PCR reads with MiXCR anew, one entry per CDR3 protein. This sample carries about 700,000 distinct CDR3 sequences, 15% to 19% of them seen once, and the ten largest clones take around 10%. The sequencing used PBMCs from blood, collected 11 to 12 days after vaccination. Source of these receptors: a man aged 45-65 years who received an inactivated influenza vaccine.

The chain joins TRBV28 to TRBJ2-6; tentative D call: TRBD2 (5 bases). CDR1 is MDHEN and CDR2 is SYDVKM in the germline V gene. Trimming left V 4 bases short and J 0 bases short, with 7 bases between. The CDR3 runs to 15 residues. The CDR3 loop is CASSWSGSGANVLTF. The CDR3 DNA reads TGTGCCAGCAGTTGGAGCGGCTCTGGGGCCAACGTCCTGACTTTC.

A few counts support this clonotype. This chain joins TRBV6-2 or TRBV6-3 and TRBJ2-4; 7 nucleotides agree with TRBD1. Germline trimming cut 6 bases from V and 0 bases from J; bases unmatched to any gene: 5. This CDR3 spans 15 amino acids. Germline assignment: CDR1 MNHEY and CDR2 SVGEGT. The chain's CDR3 is CASRRQGEAKNIQYF. The CDR3 DNA reads as TGTGCCAGCAGAAGACAGGGTGAAGCCAAAAACATTCAGTACTTC.

This clonotype was observed once. This chain links TRBV28 with TRBJ2-3; TRBD1 or TRBD2 may be the D gene (5 bases each). Germline V gene lookup returns CDR1 MDHEN and CDR2 SYDVKM. The CDR3 length is 13 residues. V lost 7 bases and J 4 bases, leaving 12 bases between the germline ends. The CDR3 region is CASTQGVPDTQYF. DNA of the CDR3: TGTGCCAGCACGCAGGGAGTCCCAGATACGCAGTATTTT.

This clonotype was observed a handful of times. The chain links TRBV5-1 to TRBJ2-7; D possibly corresponds to TRBD2 (5 bases). From germline, CDR1 is SGHRS and CDR2 YFSETQ. The V end lost 5 bases, the J end lost 2 bases, and 17 bases lay between the germline ends. This CDR3 contains 15 residues. The CDR3 region is CASSFDGVGPYEQYF. The CDR3 DNA reads as TGCGCCAGCAGTTTTGACGGGGTCGGGCCCTACGAGCAGTACTTC. Supplemented by reference TRBV5-1 and TRBJ2-7, the full variable domain reads KAGVTQTPRYLIKTRGQQVTLSCSPISGHRSVSWYQQTPGQGLQFLFEYFSETQRNKGNFPGRFSGRQFSNSRSEMNVSTLELGDSALYLCASSFDGVGPYEQYFGPGTRLTVT.

The rearrangement links TRBV30 to TRBJ2-1; 9 nucleotides agree with TRBD2. This CDR3 is 13 amino acids long. Germline CDR1 reads GTSNPN; CDR2 reads SVGIG (reference sequence). J lost 9 bases, V lost 5 bases, and 8 bases had no gene match. CDR3 coding DNA: TGTGCCTGGCGGCGGGGGGGTTTGGGTGAGCAGTTCTTC. This gives the protein CAWRRGGLGEQFF.

This clonotype was counted only a few times. The chain uses TRBV7-2 and TRBJ2-7; tentative D call: TRBD1 (5 bases). The germline V and J ends were trimmed by 2 bases and 1 base, with 12 bases remaining between them. The CDR3 is 15 residues long. Germline loops: CDR1 SGHTA, CDR2 FQGNSA. CDR3: CASSLQDIGSYEQYF. The DNA for the CDR3 is TGTGCCAGCAGCTTACAGGACATTGGGTCCTACGAGCAGTACTTC.

CDR3 in DNA: TGCAGCGCCGTTCAGCACTACGAGCAGTACTTC. Protein product: CSAVQHYEQYF. The chain has TRBV29-1 and TRBJ2-7; D not certain. Germline V gives CDR1 SQVTM, CDR2 ANQGSEA. The CDR3 loop spans 11 amino acids. Trimming shortened V by 7 bases and J by 3 bases, and 10 bases separated the two germline ends.

This clonotype was found a few times. The chain combines TRBV7-8 with TRBJ1-1; 7 bases agree with TRBD1. Trimming at V came to 5 bases and at J to 3 bases, leaving 15 bases not matched to a gene. The germline CDR1 and CDR2 sequences are SGHVS and FQNEAQ. The CDR3 has 17 residues. The CDR3 sequence: CASSPILWTGRDTEAFF. The CDR3 nucleotides are TGTGCCAGCAGCCCCATACTGTGGACAGGAAGGGACACTGAAGCTTTCTTT.

This clonotype was counted many times. The junction shows a germline mismatch at one end, possibly a read error. The V gene is TRBV7-9, the J gene TRBJ2-7; perhaps D is TRBD1 or TRBD2 (5 bases each). CDR1 and CDR2 (germline): SEHNR, FQNEAQ (reference sequence). The CDR3 consists of 10 residues. CDR3 sequence reads: CVSRGREQYF. The CDR3 DNA reads as TGTGTCAGCCGGGGCCGGGAGCAGTACTTC.

The gene calls are TRBV3-1 and TRBJ1-1; 11 nucleotides match TRBD1. The trim removed 4 bases at V and 5 bases at J, leaving 9 bases unmatched. Per germline, CDR1 LGHDT and CDR2 YNNKEL (reference sequence). CDR3 size: 16 residues. DNA for the CDR3: TGTGCCAGCAGCCGACGGACAGGGGGCTATCGGACTGAAGCTTTCTTT. Its protein is CASSRRTGGYRTEAFF.

A few counts support this clonotype. The genes are TRBV15 and TRBJ2-4; D is ambiguous. With 0 bases removed from V and 8 bases from J, the gap between germline ends came to 5 bases. This CDR3 contains 12 residues. Per germline, CDR1 LNHNV and CDR2 YYDKDF (reference sequence). The CDR3 bases are TGTGCCACCAGCAGAGATAGGGACATTCAGTACTTC. Its protein is CATSRDRDIQYF.

The chain combines TRBV20-1 with TRBJ1-5; the match to TRBD1 covers 8 bases. Looked up from germline, CDR1 is DFQATT and CDR2 is SNEGSKA (reference sequence). The CDR3 has 15 amino acids. The junction had 7 bases not matched to a gene; V was cut back by 2 bases and J by 4 bases. In nucleotides, the CDR3 is TGCAGTGCTAGAATGGAGACAGGGGTTAATCAGCCCCAGCATTTT. Its translation is CSARMETGVNQPQHF.

This clonotype has ten or more counts. The rearrangement links TRBV12-3 or TRBV12-4 to TRBJ1-5; D gene ambiguous. V was shortened by 1 base and J by 4 bases, with 5 bases between the two germline ends. This CDR3 comprises 13 residues. The CDR3 sequence is CASSLDMNQPQHF. CDR3 in DNA: TGTGCCAGCAGTTTAGATATGAATCAGCCCCAGCATTTT.

The sample holds a few counts of this clonotype. V and J are TRBV20-1 and TRBJ2-1; D is unresolved. The CDR3 is made up of 12 amino acids. Trimming took off 6 bases at V and 5 bases at J, with 11 bases between the two ends. Germline V gene lookup returns CDR1 DFQATT and CDR2 SNEGSKA (reference sequence). The CDR3 sequence is CSAIPSNNEQFF. CDR3 sequence (DNA): TGCAGTGCCATCCCCAGTAACAATGAGCAGTTCTTC.

This rearrangement joins TRBV6-1 to TRBJ2-7; the D call may be TRBD1 or TRBD2 (6 bases each). The V end lost 3 bases, the J end lost 6 bases, and 18 bases lay between the germline ends. This CDR3 is built from 15 residues. CDR1 and CDR2 (germline): MNHNS, SASEGT. Here the CDR3 reads CASSDGGGGIPEQYF. The CDR3 DNA is TGTGCCAGCAGTGACGGGGGCGGAGGGATTCCCGAGCAGTACTTC.

This clonotype occurred a few times. The genes are TRBV6-2 or TRBV6-3 and TRBJ2-2; no definite D call. The CDR3 consists of 17 residues. Trimming left V 2 bases short and J 3 bases short, with 16 bases between. Germline V gene data show CDR1 as MNHEY and CDR2 as SVGEGT. The CDR3 reads CASSYPLRASDTGELFF. For the CDR3, the DNA is TGTGCCAGCAGTTACCCCCTACGGGCCTCTGACACCGGGGAGCTGTTTTTT.

This chain connects TRBV14 to TRBJ1-2; D is undetermined. The V and J ends lost 7 bases and 9 bases respectively, with 12 bases between them. The CDR3 is 11 amino acids. Per germline, CDR1 SGHDN and CDR2 FVKESK. The CDR3: CASKWGVCYTF. The CDR3 DNA reads as TGTGCCAGCAAATGGGGTGTGTGCTACACCTTC.